The rows below give T cell receptor beta chains drawn from one sample of a study of shared clonotypes between healthy human individuals. Clones were read by immunoSEQ multiplex PCR, and TCRdb kept only the in-frame ones, dropping some. The table lists millions of clones, around 96% of them singletons. The sample comprised naive CD8+ T cells sorted from blood. These receptors originate from a man aged 18 to 29 in good health. CDR3s include the opening cysteine and the closing phenylalanine or tryptophan. A D gene is named only where the DNA matches it firmly. Some rows have no size entry. The others give once, few or many, or a class for an expanded clone.

v_gene: TRBV27; d_gene: TRBD2; abundance: NA; j_gene: TRBJ2-7; len: 15; CDR3nt: TGTGCCAGCAGCTCCCCCGACGGGGGGGAGGGCGAGCAGTACTTC; CDR3aa: CASSSPDGGEGEQYF
v_gene: TRBV4-1; d_gene: NA; abundance: NA; j_gene: TRBJ2-6; len: 16; CDR3nt: TGCGCCAGCAGCAATCGCGAGGTAACTGGGGCCAACGTCCTGACTTTC; CDR3aa: CASSNREVTGANVLTF
v_gene: TRBV2; d_gene: NA; abundance: NA; j_gene: TRBJ1-5; len: 15; CDR3nt: TGTGCCAGCAGTGAGGAGGGGTCCCTATATCAGCCCCAGCATTTT; CDR3aa: CASSEEGSLYQPQHF
v_gene: TRBV29-1; d_gene: TRBD1; abundance: once; j_gene: TRBJ2-7; len: 12; CDR3nt: TGCAGCGGACGGACAGGGGGGTACGAGCAGTACTTC; CDR3aa: CSGRTGGYEQYF
v_gene: TRBV19; d_gene: TRBD2; abundance: NA; j_gene: TRBJ2-2; len: 15; CDR3nt: TGTGCCAGTAGTATTTCGGGGGGATTCACCGGGGAGCTGTTTTTT; CDR3aa: CASSISGGFTGELFF
v_gene: TRBV7-9; d_gene: NA; abundance: NA; j_gene: TRBJ1-2; len: 13; CDR3nt: TGTGCCAGCAGCTTAGCGACGGGGGATGGCTACACCTTC; CDR3aa: CASSLATGDGYTF
v_gene: TRBV18; d_gene: NA; abundance: NA; j_gene: TRBJ2-2; len: 14; CDR3nt: TGTGCCAGCTCACCTTGGGGGAACACCGGGGAGCTGTTTTTT; CDR3aa: CASSPWGNTGELFF
v_gene: TRBV19; d_gene: NA; abundance: NA; j_gene: TRBJ1-5; len: 15; CDR3nt: TGTGCCAGTAGTACCCACAGTAATAGCAATCAGCCCCAGCATTTT; CDR3aa: CASSTHSNSNQPQHF
v_gene: TRBV7-6; d_gene: NA; abundance: NA; j_gene: TRBJ2-7; len: 15; CDR3nt: TGTGCCAGCAGCTTAGCCGGTGAACACCCCTACGAGCAGTACTTC; CDR3aa: CASSLAGEHPYEQYF
v_gene: TRBV7-9; d_gene: NA; abundance: NA; j_gene: TRBJ2-7; len: 16; CDR3nt: TGTGCCAGCAGCTTAAGCTGGACAGCGAGCTCCTACGAGCAGTACTTC; CDR3aa: CASSLSWTASSYEQYF
v_gene: TRBV13; d_gene: TRBD2; abundance: NA; j_gene: TRBJ2-1; len: 17; CDR3nt: TGTGCCAGCAGCTTAGAAACGACTAGCGGGACCAATAATGAGCAGTTCTTC; CDR3aa: CASSLETTSGTNNEQFF
v_gene: TRBV19; d_gene: TRBD2; abundance: NA; j_gene: TRBJ2-1; len: 15; CDR3nt: TGTGCCAGTAGGAGACTAGCGGGGGTGTACAATGAGCAGTTCTTC; CDR3aa: CASRRLAGVYNEQFF
v_gene: TRBV7-9; d_gene: NA; abundance: NA; j_gene: TRBJ2-3; len: 15; CDR3nt: TGTGCCAGCAGCTTAGTGGTCCCTAACACAGATACGCAGTATTTT; CDR3aa: CASSLVVPNTDTQYF
v_gene: TRBV30; d_gene: NA; abundance: NA; j_gene: TRBJ1-4; len: 14; CDR3nt: TGTGCCTGGGGAAGTGACAGAAGTAATGAAAAACTGTTTTTT; CDR3aa: CAWGSDRSNEKLFF
v_gene: TRBV7-6; d_gene: TRBD2; abundance: NA; j_gene: TRBJ2-1; len: 16; CDR3nt: TGTGCCAGCAGCTTAGGGCGGGGTAGCGGGACCCATGAGCAGTTCTTC; CDR3aa: CASSLGRGSGTHEQFF
v_gene: TRBV5-6; d_gene: NA; abundance: NA; j_gene: TRBJ1-6; len: 14; CDR3nt: TGTGCCAGCAGTGCGGGGGGGCCATATTCACCCCTCCACTTT; CDR3aa: CASSAGGPYSPLHF
v_gene: TRBV7-2; d_gene: NA; abundance: NA; j_gene: TRBJ2-1; len: 13; CDR3nt: TGTGCCAGCAGCGTACCGCCCTACAATGAGCAGTTCTTC; CDR3aa: CASSVPPYNEQFF
v_gene: TRBV30; d_gene: NA; abundance: NA; j_gene: TRBJ1-2; len: 14; CDR3nt: TGTGCCTGGAGCGGGGGATACGGCCTGGATGGCTACACCTTC; CDR3aa: CAWSGGYGLDGYTF
v_gene: TRBV5-6; d_gene: TRBD1; abundance: NA; j_gene: TRBJ1-2; len: 15; CDR3nt: TGTGCCAGCAGCGAAGGACAGGGTTATCCCTATGGCTACACCTTC; CDR3aa: CASSEGQGYPYGYTF
v_gene: TRBV6-5; d_gene: NA; abundance: NA; j_gene: TRBJ2-7; len: 14; CDR3nt: TGTGCCAGCAGTTATGGGCCAGTACTCGACGAGCAGTACTTC; CDR3aa: CASSYGPVLDEQYF
v_gene: TRBV19; d_gene: TRBD1; abundance: NA; j_gene: TRBJ1-1; len: 17; CDR3nt: TGTGCCAGTAGTATCGACAGGGAAGGCCTCTTGAACACTGAAGCTTTCTTT; CDR3aa: CASSIDREGLLNTEAFF
v_gene: TRBV5-1; d_gene: NA; abundance: once; j_gene: TRBJ2-3; len: 14; CDR3nt: TGCGCCAGCAGCTTCGAAAAGGCTTGGGATACGCAGTATTTT; CDR3aa: CASSFEKAWDTQYF
v_gene: TRBV27; d_gene: NA; abundance: NA; j_gene: TRBJ2-7; len: 13; CDR3nt: TGTGCCAGCAGTGCTGGACCTTCCACAGAGCAGTACTTC; CDR3aa: CASSAGPSTEQYF
v_gene: TRBV30; d_gene: NA; abundance: NA; j_gene: TRBJ2-3; len: 15; CDR3nt: TGTGCCTCGACGACATGGGTTTCTAGCACAGATACGCAGTATTTT; CDR3aa: CASTTWVSSTDTQYF
v_gene: TRBV2; d_gene: TRBD2; abundance: NA; j_gene: TRBJ2-7; len: 15; CDR3nt: TGTGCCAGCAGTGAAGAACTAGCGGTCCCCTACGAGCAGTACTTC; CDR3aa: CASSEELAVPYEQYF
v_gene: TRBV4-1; d_gene: TRBD2; abundance: NA; j_gene: TRBJ2-7; len: 15; CDR3nt: TGCGCCAGCAGCCAAGGGACTAGCGGGAGCCGCGAGCAGTACTTC; CDR3aa: CASSQGTSGSREQYF
v_gene: TRBV6-6; d_gene: TRBD1; abundance: NA; j_gene: TRBJ2-7; len: 13; CDR3nt: TGTGCCAGCACCCCGGACAGGGGGGAAGAGCAGTACTTC; CDR3aa: CASTPDRGEEQYF
v_gene: TRBV6-5; d_gene: NA; abundance: NA; j_gene: TRBJ1-2; len: 14; CDR3nt: TGTGCCAGCAGTTACTCCGGTATTAACTATGGCTACACCTTC; CDR3aa: CASSYSGINYGYTF
v_gene: TRBV7-9; d_gene: TRBD1; abundance: once; j_gene: TRBJ2-1; len: 17; CDR3nt: TGTGCCAGCAGCTTAGAGGGGGCACCGAGCTCCTACAATGAGCAGTTCTTC; CDR3aa: CASSLEGAPSSYNEQFF
v_gene: TRBV19; d_gene: TRBD2; abundance: NA; j_gene: TRBJ2-7; len: 15; CDR3nt: TGTGCCAGCAGGGGACTAGCGGGAGTAAGCAACGAGCAGTACTTC; CDR3aa: CASRGLAGVSNEQYF
v_gene: TRBV6-5; d_gene: TRBD1; abundance: once; j_gene: TRBJ1-1; len: 15; CDR3nt: TGTGCCAGCAGGCTAGACAGGGGGCGGGACACTGAAGCTTTCTTT; CDR3aa: CASRLDRGRDTEAFF
v_gene: TRBV27; d_gene: NA; abundance: NA; j_gene: TRBJ2-7; len: 16; CDR3nt: TGTGCCAGCAGTTTATTGAACCCCCACGGTACCTACGAGCAGTACTTC; CDR3aa: CASSLLNPHGTYEQYF
v_gene: TRBV7-9; d_gene: NA; abundance: NA; j_gene: TRBJ2-3; len: 14; CDR3nt: TGTGCCAGCAGCTTAGACGGGGGTGTGGATACGCAGTATTTT; CDR3aa: CASSLDGGVDTQYF
v_gene: TRBV19; d_gene: NA; abundance: NA; j_gene: TRBJ1-1; len: 12; CDR3nt: TGTGCCAGTAGTATTTACAGGGAAGAGGCTTTCTTT; CDR3aa: CASSIYREEAFF
v_gene: TRBV25-1; d_gene: NA; abundance: NA; j_gene: TRBJ2-2; len: 12; CDR3nt: TGTGCCAGCCTTCGGGACACCGGGGAGCTGTTTTTT; CDR3aa: CASLRDTGELFF
v_gene: TRBV7-9; d_gene: NA; abundance: NA; j_gene: TRBJ1-1; len: 15; CDR3nt: TGTGCCAGCAGCCCTCTAGTCTCAGGGAACACTGAAGCTTTCTTT; CDR3aa: CASSPLVSGNTEAFF
v_gene: TRBV11-2; d_gene: NA; abundance: NA; j_gene: TRBJ2-7; len: 16; CDR3nt: TGTGCCAGCAGCTCCTCACAGGGACTTCTCCTCTACGAGCAGTACTTC; CDR3aa: CASSSSQGLLLYEQYF
v_gene: TRBV27; d_gene: NA; abundance: NA; j_gene: TRBJ2-2; len: 15; CDR3nt: TGTGCCAGCAGTTTTAGTTGGCAGATCACCGGGGAGCTGTTTTTT; CDR3aa: CASSFSWQITGELFF
v_gene: TRBV5-6; d_gene: NA; abundance: NA; j_gene: TRBJ2-2; len: 16; CDR3nt: TGTGCCAGCAGCTTGGGGACAGTAAGAGGGTTCGGGGAGCTGTTTTTT; CDR3aa: CASSLGTVRGFGELFF
v_gene: TRBV4-3; d_gene: TRBD1; abundance: NA; j_gene: TRBJ1-1; len: 14; CDR3nt: TGCGCCAGCAGCCTCGGACAGGATCACACTGAAGCTTTCTTT; CDR3aa: CASSLGQDHTEAFF
v_gene: TRBV4-1; d_gene: NA; abundance: once; j_gene: TRBJ2-2; len: 13; CDR3nt: TGCGCCAGCAGCCACCCACAAATGGGGGAGCTGTTTTTT; CDR3aa: CASSHPQMGELFF
v_gene: TRBV13; d_gene: TRBD1; abundance: NA; j_gene: TRBJ1-1; len: 13; CDR3nt: TGTGCCAGCAGCCACAGGGGGTATACTGAAGCTTTCTTT; CDR3aa: CASSHRGYTEAFF
v_gene: TRBV7-9; d_gene: TRBD2; abundance: NA; j_gene: TRBJ2-2; len: 16; CDR3nt: TGTGCCAGCAGCCCATCTAGCGGGCACAACACCGGGGAGCTGTTTTTT; CDR3aa: CASSPSSGHNTGELFF
v_gene: TRBV4-3; d_gene: TRBD2; abundance: few; j_gene: TRBJ2-5; len: 15; CDR3nt: TGCGCCAGCAGCCAATCCGCGGGAGTCTGGGAGACCCAGTACTTC; CDR3aa: CASSQSAGVWETQYF
v_gene: TRBV7-9; d_gene: NA; abundance: once; j_gene: TRBJ1-1; len: 12; CDR3nt: TGTGCCAGCAGTTCGGACGGCACTGAAGCTTTCTTT; CDR3aa: CASSSDGTEAFF
v_gene: TRBV4-1; d_gene: NA; abundance: NA; j_gene: TRBJ1-1; len: 13; CDR3nt: TGCGCCAGCAGGTCGACAGAGAACACTGAAGCTTTCTTT; CDR3aa: CASRSTENTEAFF
v_gene: TRBV6-5; d_gene: TRBD2; abundance: NA; j_gene: TRBJ2-1; len: 15; CDR3nt: TGTGCCAGCAGTTACACCCGGACTAGCCGGGATGAGCAGTTCTTC; CDR3aa: CASSYTRTSRDEQFF
v_gene: TRBV6-5; d_gene: NA; abundance: NA; j_gene: TRBJ1-6; len: 13; CDR3nt: TGTGCCACCAAGACAGAGTATAATTCACCCCTCCACTTT; CDR3aa: CATKTEYNSPLHF
v_gene: TRBV28; d_gene: TRBD1; abundance: few; j_gene: TRBJ1-2; len: 13; CDR3nt: TGTGCCAGCAGCCTCGGGACAGCTGATGGCTACACCTTC; CDR3aa: CASSLGTADGYTF
v_gene: TRBV30; d_gene: TRBD1; abundance: NA; j_gene: TRBJ1-2; len: 14; CDR3nt: TGTGCCCGGAGTCAGGGGGCGAGCAAGTATGGCTACACCTTC; CDR3aa: CARSQGASKYGYTF
v_gene: TRBV7-8; d_gene: NA; abundance: NA; j_gene: TRBJ2-3; len: 18; CDR3nt: TGTGCCAGCAGCCCCTTTATAGAAGGCCCTCTACTAACAGATACGCAGTATTTT; CDR3aa: CASSPFIEGPLLTDTQYF
v_gene: TRBV7-2; d_gene: TRBD1; abundance: NA; j_gene: TRBJ2-1; len: 14; CDR3nt: TGTGCCAGCAGCTCTTGGACAGGGGACAATGAGCAGTTCTTC; CDR3aa: CASSSWTGDNEQFF
v_gene: TRBV27; d_gene: NA; abundance: NA; j_gene: TRBJ1-2; len: 14; CDR3nt: TGTGCCAGCAGTCCAGCAGTTCGGAACTATGGCTACACCTTC; CDR3aa: CASSPAVRNYGYTF